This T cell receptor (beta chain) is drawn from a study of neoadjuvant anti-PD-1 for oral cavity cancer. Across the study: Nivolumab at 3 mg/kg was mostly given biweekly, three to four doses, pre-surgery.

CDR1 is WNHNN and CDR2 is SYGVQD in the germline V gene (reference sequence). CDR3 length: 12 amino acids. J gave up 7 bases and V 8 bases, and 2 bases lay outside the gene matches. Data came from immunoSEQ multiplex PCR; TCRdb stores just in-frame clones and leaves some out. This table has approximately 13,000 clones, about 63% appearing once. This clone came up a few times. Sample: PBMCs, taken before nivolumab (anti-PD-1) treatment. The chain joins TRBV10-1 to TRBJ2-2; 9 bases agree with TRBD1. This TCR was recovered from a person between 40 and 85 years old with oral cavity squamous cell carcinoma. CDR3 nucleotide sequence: TGCGCCAGCGGACAGGGGATCGGGGAGCTGTTTTTT. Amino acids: CASGQGIGELFF.